A selection of T cell receptor beta chains follows, all from one sample in a study of shared clonotypes between healthy human individuals. The data were produced by immunoSEQ multiplex PCR, yet TCRdb's version contains in-frame clones alone and is incomplete. The sample has millions of clones, over 90% seen once. The sequenced material came from naive CD4+ T cells from PBMCs. Receptors were obtained from a man between 18 and 35 years old in good health. Some clones in this sample may be carry-over from other donors' samples. CDR3s include the opening cysteine and the closing phenylalanine or tryptophan. A D gene is named only where the DNA matches it firmly. Where a row states a size, it is once, few, many or the class of an expanded clone; other rows omit it.

d_call j_call v_call clone_size cdr3_aa cdr3_nt
NA TRBJ2-5 TRBV11-2 NA CASSLDRDSRTQYF TGTGCCAGCAGCTTAGACCGGGACTCCCGGACCCAGTACTTC
NA TRBJ2-7 TRBV11-2 NA CASSPDNYEQYF TGTGCCAGCAGCCCTGACAACTACGAGCAGTACTTC
NA TRBJ2-2 TRBV4-3 NA CASSPRTKSNTGELFF TGCGCCAGCAGCCCACGGACCAAATCGAACACCGGGGAGCTGTTTTTT
TRBD2 TRBJ2-2 TRBV6-4 NA CASSGRTSGDTGELFF TGTGCCAGCAGTGGTAGGACTAGCGGGGACACCGGGGAGCTGTTTTTT
TRBD2 TRBJ2-7 TRBV18 NA CASSPAGGPYEQYF TGTGCCAGCTCACCGGCGGGAGGTCCCTACGAGCAGTACTTC
NA TRBJ2-5 TRBV11-2 NA CASSLGLQETQYF TGTGCCAGCAGCTTAGGTCTCCAAGAGACCCAGTACTTC
TRBD2 TRBJ2-1 TRBV7-8 NA CASSPSGRRDEQFF TGTGCCAGCAGTCCTAGCGGGAGGAGGGATGAGCAGTTCTTC
NA TRBJ1-2 TRBV10-3 NA CAINEQGLSGYTF TGTGCCATCAACGAGCAGGGGTTAAGTGGCTACACCTTC
NA TRBJ2-1 TRBV11-2 NA CASSLTRVYEQFF TGTGCCAGCAGCTTAACACGGGTGTATGAGCAGTTCTTC
NA TRBJ1-6 TRBV19 NA CATVSPLHF TGTGCCACGGTTTCACCCCTCCACTTT
TRBD2 TRBJ2-1 TRBV29-1 NA CSVEGTTTTLGDEQFF TGCAGCGTTGAGGGGACTACGACAACCTTGGGCGATGAGCAGTTCTTC
NA TRBJ2-3 TRBV2 NA CASSASGVTRYTQYF TGTGCCAGCAGTGCGTCAGGGGTGACCCGGTATACGCAGTATTTT
TRBD2 TRBJ2-3 TRBV7-2 NA CASSLVGLAASTDTQYF TGTGCCAGCAGCTTAGTCGGACTAGCGGCGAGCACAGATACGCAGTATTTT
TRBD2 TRBJ2-7 TRBV19 NA CASSTAGLAGVDEQYF TGTGCCAGTAGTACCGCGGGACTAGCGGGAGTCGACGAGCAGTACTTC
NA TRBJ1-4 TRBV18 NA CASSSGGKDEKLFF TGTGCCAGCTCATCTGGCGGAAAGGATGAAAAACTGTTTTTT
NA TRBJ2-5 TRBV7-2 NA CASSLAGADPQETQYF TGTGCCAGCAGCTTAGCCGGGGCGGACCCCCAAGAGACCCAGTACTTC
NA TRBJ2-1 TRBV11-3 NA CASSSQGGLVEQFF TGTGCCAGCAGCTCACAGGGGGGGCTCGTTGAGCAGTTCTTC
NA TRBJ1-4 TRBV29-1 NA CSVVMGRGTNEKLFF TGCAGCGTCGTCATGGGCCGGGGAACTAATGAAAAACTGTTTTTT
TRBD2 TRBJ2-7 TRBV27 NA CASSAGLAGGAYEQYF TGTGCCAGCAGTGCAGGACTAGCGGGAGGGGCCTACGAGCAGTACTTC
NA TRBJ2-7 TRBV6-1 NA CASSVGGTYEQYF TGTGCCAGCAGTGTGGGAGGTACCTACGAGCAGTACTTC
TRBD2 TRBJ2-7 TRBV5-1 NA CASSSPIAGGSSYEQYF TGCGCCAGCAGCTCTCCGATAGCGGGAGGGAGCTCCTACGAGCAGTACTTC
NA TRBJ2-3 TRBV20-1 NA CSARLIDTQYF TGCAGTGCTAGATTAATAGATACGCAGTATTTT
TRBD1 TRBJ1-5 TRBV19 NA CASSAGTASGPQHF TGTGCCAGTAGTGCCGGGACAGCCTCGGGGCCCCAGCATTTT
TRBD2 TRBJ2-5 TRBV5-1 once CASSLGLAGRETQYF TGCGCCAGCAGCTTGGGGCTAGCGGGTCGAGAGACCCAGTACTTC
NA TRBJ2-3 TRBV28 NA CASSLGFGQGPYGSTDTQYF TGTGCCAGCAGTTTAGGTTTTGGGCAGGGACCCTATGGAAGCACAGATACGCAGTATTTT
TRBD1 TRBJ1-5 TRBV28 NA CASRFYGRQGDQPQHF TGTGCCAGCCGATTCTACGGCCGACAGGGGGATCAGCCCCAGCATTTT
TRBD1 TRBJ2-7 TRBV7-2 NA CASSSQGQAGNEQYF TGTGCCAGCAGCTCACAGGGGCAGGCTGGTAACGAGCAGTACTTC
NA TRBJ1-4 TRBV4-1 NA CASSHLQDNEKLFF TGCGCCAGCAGCCATTTACAGGATAATGAAAAACTGTTTTTT
NA TRBJ2-1 TRBV20-1 once CSASSPYEQFF TGCAGTGCTAGTTCCCCTTATGAGCAGTTCTTC
TRBD1 TRBJ2-7 TRBV11-3 NA CASSYRGYEQYF TGTGCCAGCAGCTACAGGGGTTACGAGCAGTACTTC
NA TRBJ1-1 TRBV29-1 NA CSVSPLTNTEAFF TGCAGCGTTAGTCCCCTAACGAACACTGAAGCTTTCTTT
NA TRBJ2-7 TRBV18 NA CASSTNPGYEQYF TGTGCCAGCTCCACGAACCCGGGGTACGAGCAGTACTTC
NA TRBJ1-1 TRBV11-3 few CASSFQLNTEAFF TGTGCCAGCAGCTTCCAGTTGAACACTGAAGCTTTCTTT
NA TRBJ2-1 TRBV5-1 NA CASSLAPMPYNEQFF TGCGCCAGCAGCTTAGCGCCTATGCCATACAATGAGCAGTTCTTC
NA TRBJ2-3 TRBV4-3 NA CASSQGWGSTDTQYF TGCGCCAGCAGCCAAGGATGGGGTAGCACAGATACGCAGTATTTT
NA TRBJ2-7 TRBV30 NA CAWSGGQGYEQYF TGTGCCTGGAGTGGAGGCCAGGGGTACGAGCAGTACTTC
NA TRBJ2-5 TRBV4-1 NA CASSQLERRETQYF TGCGCCAGCAGCCAACTTGAACGGCGGGAGACCCAGTACTTC
TRBD1 TRBJ2-2 TRBV18 NA CASSPLGQGAGIAGELFF TGTGCCAGCTCACCCTTGGGACAGGGGGCCGGGATCGCCGGGGAGCTGTTTTTT
NA TRBJ1-3 TRBV14 NA CASSQAFHGNTIYF TGTGCCAGCAGCCAAGCTTTCCATGGAAACACCATATATTTT
NA TRBJ2-1 TRBV7-2 NA CASSQGPLLEQFF TGTGCCAGCAGCCAAGGACCCCTCTTGGAGCAGTTCTTC
NA TRBJ2-7 TRBV27 NA CASSLVEGTEQYF TGTGCCAGCAGTTTAGTGGAGGGGACCGAGCAGTACTTC